The 7 T cell receptor beta chains below come from one sample, sequenced in a study of radiation and T cells in renal cell carcinoma (dated by TCRdb to the early 2020s). The time point label here, explained by the study, means: blood 2 weeks post-SBRT. The intended sense of this specimen's treatment or condition label: 15 Gy SBRT to primary tumor, nephrectomy 4 weeks later. The protocol used for the library was the immunoSEQ multiplex PCR assay. The source is immuneACCESS, and TCRdb retained only in-frame sequences with V and J called. Part of the clones is not carried over; for the studies checked, unresolved V genes explain less than half of this, and the remainder is unexplained. This sample has some 120,000 clones in its table, and about 81% of those were observed once. The ten largest clones add up to 5.8% of the sample. The source material was blood, sampled from a patient whose treatment included radiotherapy and nephrectomy. These receptors were taken from a man aged 50 to 59 with renal cell carcinoma.

This clone was detected only once. This chain joins TRBV18 and TRBJ2-6; D is unresolved. V was clipped by 6 bases and J by 0 bases, with 12 bases between them. This CDR3 region has 16 residues. Germline-derived CDR1 and CDR2 are KGHSH and LQKENI. This CDR3 reads CASSQDGYSGANVLTF. The CDR3 DNA reads as TGTGCCAGCTCCCAGGACGGATACTCTGGGGCCAACGTCCTGACTTTC.

The genes are TRBV5-1 and TRBJ2-1; 7 bases map to TRBD1. V was pared by 2 bases and J by 5 bases, with 10 bases of the junction left unmatched. CDR3 size: 16 residues. Germline lookup yields CDR1 SGHRS and CDR2 YFSETQ. The CDR3 spells CASSFGRDSNNNEQFF. For the CDR3, the DNA is TGCGCCAGCAGCTTTGGCCGGGACAGTAACAACAATGAGCAGTTCTTC.

The chain recombines TRBV19 with TRBJ2-2; TRBD2 aligns across 8 bases. The CDR3 has 15 amino acids. V dropped 6 bases and J dropped 3; count of bases not matched to a gene: 6. Germline V gives CDR1 LNHDA, CDR2 SQIVND (reference sequence). The CDR3 sequence: CASSQTSGYTGELFF. CDR3 sequence (DNA): TGTGCCAGTAGCCAAACTAGCGGATACACCGGGGAGCTGTTTTTT.

The rearrangement uses TRBV27 and TRBJ1-3; 7 bases line up with TRBD1. The CDR3 runs to 15 residues. Losses at the gene ends were 6 bases for V and 8 bases for J; bases not matched to a gene: 13. CDR1 and CDR2 from the germline V gene are MNHEY and SMNVEV (reference sequence). The chain's CDR3 is CASSLTGFRGDTIYF. In DNA, the CDR3 is TGTGCCAGCAGCTTGACAGGGTTTAGAGGGGACACCATATATTTT.

This clone came up once. The chain joins TRBV7-9 to TRBJ2-3; 9 bases are a match to TRBD2. This CDR3 contains 14 residues. After removal of 5 bases from V and 14 bases from J, the junction contained 14 bases not matched to a gene. The V gene's germline CDR1 is SEHNR and CDR2 FQNEAQ (reference sequence). CDR3 loop: CASSLQGLAGSGYF. The CDR3, as DNA: TGTGCCAGCAGCCTACAAGGGCTAGCGGGGAGTGGGTATTTT.

J is TRBJ1-2 and V is TRBV18; D is undetermined. Between the trimmed V and J ends, which lost 1 base and 8 bases, there was a span of 14 bases. From germline, CDR1 is KGHSH and CDR2 LQKENI. The CDR3 contains 14 residues. The CDR3 DNA reads TGTGCCAGCTCACCACGGAAGGAGTCTTGGGGCTACACCTTC. Translation: CASSPRKESWGYTF.

V usage is TRBV10-2 and J usage is TRBJ2-3; D ambiguous. Deletions cut 8 bases from V and 0 bases from J, with 12 bases between. From germline, CDR1 is WSHSY and CDR2 SAAADI. CDR3 length: 14 residues. As DNA, the CDR3 is TGCGCCAGCCGTGGGCTTTCGAGCACAGATACGCAGTATTTT. This codes for CASRGLSSTDTQYF.